The rows below give T cell receptor beta chains drawn from one sample of a study of cytomegalovirus exposure and HLA in healthy donors. Sequencing used immunoSEQ multiplex PCR; TCRdb keeps in-frame clones, though not all of them. The sample records more than 150,000 clones, 60% to 85% being singletons. The sample consisted of PBMCs. Source of these receptors: a man aged 18 to 35 in good health and CMV-seronegative. The CDR3 runs from the conserved cysteine through the conserved F or W. A D gene is named only where the DNA matches it firmly. Not all rows give a size; the values are once, few, many and, for expanded clones, a class.

D gene	clone size	V gene	J gene	CDR3 protein	CDR3 DNA
TRBD2	.	TRBV7-2	TRBJ2-7	CASSPPGLAGNEQYF	TGTGCCAGCAGTCCACCGGGACTAGCGGGGAACGAGCAGTACTTC
TRBD1	.	TRBV19	TRBJ2-2	CASNTQGAGELFF	TGTGCGAGTAACACCCAGGGGGCCGGGGAGCTGTTTTTT
TRBD1	.	TRBV28	TRBJ1-2	CASSLTGGIGGYTF	TGTGCCAGCAGCCTGACAGGGGGAATCGGCGGCTACACCTTC
.	.	TRBV28	TRBJ1-5	CASKQGDRQPQHF	TGTGCCAGCAAACAGGGAGATCGGCAGCCCCAGCATTTT
TRBD2	.	TRBV29-1	TRBJ2-1	CSVDKSGGANEQFF	TGCAGCGTTGATAAAAGCGGGGGGGCCAATGAGCAGTTCTTC
TRBD1	.	TRBV7-9	TRBJ2-3	CASSSRTGGTDTQYF	TGTGCCAGCAGCTCCCGGACAGGGGGCACAGATACGCAGTATTTT
.	few	TRBV10-1	TRBJ2-2	CASRPEGATTGELFF	TGCGCCAGCAGGCCCGAAGGGGCGACCACCGGGGAGCTGTTTTTT
.	.	TRBV6-5	TRBJ1-4	CASSSGSGKLFF	TGTGCCAGCAGTAGTGGGAGTGGGAAACTGTTTTTT
.	.	TRBV6-1	TRBJ2-7	CASSGLVRGIEQYF	TGTGCCAGCAGTGGGTTGGTAAGGGGGATCGAGCAGTACTTC
TRBD1	.	TRBV7-2	TRBJ1-6	CASKDRVGGSPLHF	TGTGCCAGCAAAGACAGGGTTGGGGGTTCACCCCTCCACTTT
.	.	TRBV5-6	TRBJ2-1	CASSFYGSGSYNEQFF	TGTGCCAGCAGCTTTTACGGGAGTGGGTCCTACAATGAGCAGTTCTTC